Listed below are T cell receptor beta chains from one sample, sequenced in a study of cytomegalovirus exposure and HLA in healthy donors. Some clones are missing from TCRdb's copy, which holds only in-frame ones; the method was immunoSEQ multiplex PCR. The sample is made up of under 150,000 clones, and the top ten hold approximately 1.5% of it. Sequenced sample: PBMCs. These TCRs come from a woman in her forties in good health and CMV-seronegative. Both conserved end residues are trimmed from each CDR3.

TRBV19	ASTIRGSSGNTIY
TRBV7-9	ASSLGTGGSGANVLT
TRBV10-3	AISEPTTGVDYGYT
TRBV28	ASSLEDQDEQY
TRBV6-1	ASSIGGTGNEKLF
TRBV12-5	ASGFTTGRDTQY
TRBV15	ATSRGGTAGEQY
TRBV6-6	ASSYNRGLNQPQH
TRBV6-4	ASNTGRDTGELF
TRBV7-3	ASSPPGGAGNEQF
TRBV7-2	ASSLEERFRPGNTIY
TRBV2	ASSEGAFRTIY
TRBV9	ASSVVGGSEAF
TRBV5-1	ASRAGQGFNQPQH
TRBV25-1	ASSEFDPGEQF
TRBV6-1	ASSSGTRETQY
TRBV6-5	ASSYGDRSTYEQY
TRBV14	ASSQGTGGSPLH
TRBV5-1	ASSLAKGAGRNEAF
TRBV12-5	ASGTGTGGNEQF
TRBV14	ASSQGGRSYGYT
TRBV2	ASSPGHRWHGTDTQY
TRBV9	ASSVAGNVAYEQY
TRBV2	ASRGQSNEKLF
TRBV19	ASSIDDRGRRTEAF
TRBV5-1	ASSSLRQGPGKDTIY
TRBV10-3	AISELSEETQY
TRBV11-2	ASAIYLI
TRBV1	TSSRGERDYNEQF
TRBV7-8	ASSSRTANSYEQY